This TCR beta chain originates from a study of T-cell reconstitution after alpha-beta-depleted transplantation in children. Study-wide results and caveats: Where alpha-beta T cells came from about two months after transplant was reportedly several hundred expanded graft clones. Once a year had passed after transplant, T-cell counts and diversity came mostly from newly produced T cells.

On this clonotype: Its antigen is still unknown.

The CDR3 has 13 amino acids. CDR1 and CDR2 from the germline V gene are DFQATT and SNEGSKA (reference sequence). The V gene lost 3 bases and the J gene lost 3 bases, with 12 bases spanning the gap. The TCRbeta library was prepared with unique molecular identifiers. TCRdb recomputed calls from the PCR reads with MiXCR, one row per CDR3 protein. Of around 960,000 distinct CDR3 sequences in the sample, about 31% were seen once. The clonotype originates from a boy under two years old who had a stem cell transplant for SCID, so the T cells may come from the graft donor. This specimen was PBMCs, mostly from graft donor cells, taken 360 days after TCRalphabeta/CD19-depleted stem cell transplant. This rearrangement joins TRBV20-1 to TRBJ2-7; a possible D gene is TRBD1 (6 bases). CDR3 in amino acids: CSARSGVNYEQYF. DNA of the CDR3: TGCAGTGCTAGGTCAGGGGTAAACTACGAGCAGTACTTC.